This is a list of T cell receptor beta chains from one sample in a study of metastatic and nonmetastatic thyroid tumors. TCRdb re-called the PCR reads through MiXCR. The table shows 25,000 to 30,000 clones, with 24% occurring only once. The source material was blood. Receptors originate from a female donor with papillary thyroid cancer or a benign thyroid nodule (not recorded which). Some clones in this sample may be carry-over from other donors' samples. CDR3s include the opening cysteine and the closing phenylalanine or tryptophan. A D gene is named only where the DNA matches it firmly. Size is stated for part of the rows, as once, few or many counts, or as a class when the clone is expanded.

clone_size: few; v_call: TRBV2; j_call: TRBJ2-7; cdr3_length: 13; d_call: .; cdr3_aa: CASSGGGIYEQYF; cdr3_nt: TGTGCCAGCAGTGGAGGGGGGATCTACGAGCAGTACTTC
clone_size: medium-sized; v_call: TRBV20-1; j_call: TRBJ2-7; cdr3_length: 12; d_call: .; cdr3_aa: CSAPTLQGEQYF; cdr3_nt: TGCAGTGCCCCTACCCTACAGGGTGAGCAGTACTTC
clone_size: few; v_call: TRBV6-1; j_call: TRBJ1-3; cdr3_length: 13; d_call: .; cdr3_aa: CASFRVTGNTIYF; cdr3_nt: TGTGCCAGCTTCAGGGTAACTGGAAACACCATATATTTT
clone_size: medium-sized; v_call: TRBV10-3; j_call: TRBJ1-5; cdr3_length: 14; d_call: .; cdr3_aa: CAISESGDNQPQHF; cdr3_nt: TGTGCCATCAGTGAGTCAGGGGACAATCAGCCCCAGCATTTT
clone_size: many; v_call: TRBV11-1; j_call: TRBJ2-1; cdr3_length: 13; d_call: .; cdr3_aa: CASSLGPAEGPFF; cdr3_nt: TGTGCCAGCAGCTTAGGTCCCGCCGAGGGTCCGTTCTTC
clone_size: .; v_call: TRBV6-2/TRBV6-3; j_call: TRBJ2-7; cdr3_length: 14; d_call: .; cdr3_aa: CASRPDYYSYEQYF; cdr3_nt: TGTGCCAGCAGGCCCGACTACTACTCCTACGAGCAGTACTTC
clone_size: many; v_call: TRBV7-9; j_call: TRBJ1-2; cdr3_length: 15; d_call: .; cdr3_aa: CASSSQEGAHRGYTF; cdr3_nt: TGTGCCAGCAGCTCTCAAGAAGGGGCCCATCGGGGCTACACCTTC
clone_size: many; v_call: TRBV28; j_call: TRBJ2-7; cdr3_length: 14; d_call: .; cdr3_aa: CASSPPTAIYEQYF; cdr3_nt: TGTGCCAGCAGTCCCCCGACAGCCATCTACGAGCAGTACTTC
clone_size: few; v_call: TRBV5-1; j_call: TRBJ2-2; cdr3_length: 16; d_call: TRBD2; cdr3_aa: CASSLVVAGGGGELFF; cdr3_nt: TGCGCCAGCAGCTTGGTTGTGGCGGGAGGAGGCGGGGAGCTGTTTTTT
clone_size: many; v_call: TRBV12-3/TRBV12-4; j_call: TRBJ1-6; cdr3_length: 15; d_call: .; cdr3_aa: CASSRGTSYNSPLHF; cdr3_nt: TGTGCCAGCAGTCGCGGGACATCCTATAATTCACCCCTCCACTTT
clone_size: many; v_call: TRBV27; j_call: TRBJ2-1; cdr3_length: 15; d_call: TRBD2; cdr3_aa: CASSLALAGVNEQFF; cdr3_nt: TGTGCCAGCAGTCTCGCGCTAGCGGGGGTTAATGAGCAGTTCTTC
clone_size: many; v_call: TRBV20-1; j_call: TRBJ1-5; cdr3_length: 14; d_call: .; cdr3_aa: CSAQDRFSNQPQHF; cdr3_nt: TGCAGTGCCCAAGACAGGTTTAGCAATCAGCCCCAGCATTTT
clone_size: few; v_call: TRBV27; j_call: TRBJ1-6; cdr3_length: 14; d_call: .; cdr3_aa: CASSPGTSNSPLHF; cdr3_nt: TGTGCCAGCAGTCCTGGGACCTCCAATTCACCCCTCCACTTT
clone_size: .; v_call: TRBV18; j_call: TRBJ2-3; cdr3_length: 13; d_call: .; cdr3_aa: CASSPPGTDTQYF; cdr3_nt: TGTGCCAGCTCACCCCCAGGCACAGATACGCAGTATTTT
clone_size: .; v_call: TRBV6-2/TRBV6-3; j_call: TRBJ2-1; cdr3_length: 15; d_call: TRBD2; cdr3_aa: CASSFSGGASNEQFF; cdr3_nt: TGTGCCAGCAGTTTTAGCGGGGGGGCTTCCAATGAGCAGTTCTTC
clone_size: many; v_call: TRBV28; j_call: TRBJ1-2; cdr3_length: 13; d_call: TRBD1; cdr3_aa: CASIQQGATGYTF; cdr3_nt: TGTGCCAGCATCCAACAGGGGGCGACGGGCTACACCTTC
clone_size: few; v_call: TRBV28; j_call: TRBJ2-2; cdr3_length: 16; d_call: .; cdr3_aa: CASSLYPGSPSGELFF; cdr3_nt: TGTGCCAGCAGTTTATATCCGGGAAGTCCCTCCGGGGAGCTGTTTTTT
clone_size: few; v_call: TRBV30; j_call: TRBJ1-2; cdr3_length: 12; d_call: TRBD1; cdr3_aa: CAWKQGNYGYTF; cdr3_nt: TGTGCCTGGAAACAGGGGAATTATGGCTACACCTTC